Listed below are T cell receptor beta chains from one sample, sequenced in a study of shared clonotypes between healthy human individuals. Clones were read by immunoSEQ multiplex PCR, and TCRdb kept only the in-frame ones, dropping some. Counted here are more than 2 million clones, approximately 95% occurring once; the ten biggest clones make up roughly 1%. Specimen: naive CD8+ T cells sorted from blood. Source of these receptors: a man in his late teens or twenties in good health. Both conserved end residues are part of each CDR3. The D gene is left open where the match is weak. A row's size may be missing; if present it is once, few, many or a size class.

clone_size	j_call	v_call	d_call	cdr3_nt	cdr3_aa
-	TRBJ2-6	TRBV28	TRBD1	TGTGCCAGCTCCGGGACAGCAACGGGCCTTTATGGGGCCAACGTCCTGACTTTC	CASSGTATGLYGANVLTF
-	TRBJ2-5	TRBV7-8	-	TGTGCCAGCAGCCTTTTATGGGCAGAGACCCAGTACTTC	CASSLLWAETQYF
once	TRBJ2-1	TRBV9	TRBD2	TGTGCCAGCAGCGTAGCGGGGGGACTAGTAGGGGATGAGCAGTTCTTC	CASSVAGGLVGDEQFF
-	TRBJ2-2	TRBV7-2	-	TGTGCCAGCAGCTTTGGGTTGAACACCGGGGAGCTGTTTTTT	CASSFGLNTGELFF
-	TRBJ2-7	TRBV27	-	TGTGCCAGCAGTATATCGAAAGGCGCGTACGAGCAGTACTTC	CASSISKGAYEQYF
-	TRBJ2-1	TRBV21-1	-	TGTGCCACCCCAAGGGCAGGAAGTGGTGAGCAGTTCTTC	CATPRAGSGEQFF
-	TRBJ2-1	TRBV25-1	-	TGTGCCAGCAAGGGTCCAGGGGCCTACAATGAGCAGTTCTTC	CASKGPGAYNEQFF
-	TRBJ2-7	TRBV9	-	TGTGCCAGCAGTTTAGGGGACGAGCAGTACTTC	CASSLGDEQYF
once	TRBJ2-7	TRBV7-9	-	TGTGCCAGCACCCCAGACACCTACGAGCAGTACTTC	CASTPDTYEQYF
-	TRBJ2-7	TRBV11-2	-	TGTGCCAGCAGCTTAAAGACAATATACCCCTACGAGCAGTACTTC	CASSLKTIYPYEQYF
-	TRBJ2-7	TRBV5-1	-	TGCGCCAGCAGGCAGGACGGCTCCTACGAGCAGTACTTC	CASRQDGSYEQYF
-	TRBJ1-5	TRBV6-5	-	TGTGCCAGCACCCCTGCATTATATAGCAATCAGCCCCAGCATTTT	CASTPALYSNQPQHF
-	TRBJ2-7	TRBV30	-	TGTGCCTGGAGTGACCTAGGGGACGAGCAGTACTTC	CAWSDLGDEQYF
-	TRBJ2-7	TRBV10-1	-	TGCGCCAGCAGTGAGTGGGACCGGTACGAGCAGTACTTC	CASSEWDRYEQYF
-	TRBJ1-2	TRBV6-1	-	TGTGCCAGCAGTGAGCAAAGCTACGGCTACACCTTC	CASSEQSYGYTF
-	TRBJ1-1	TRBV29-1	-	TGCAGCGTTGAAGATGGGGTAACGACAGACGCTTTCTTT	CSVEDGVTTDAFF
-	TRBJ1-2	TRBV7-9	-	TGTGCCAGCGGAGAGAACTATGGCTACACCTTC	CASGENYGYTF
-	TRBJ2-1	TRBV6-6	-	TGTGCCAGCAGTTACTATCAGGGCCCAAACAATGAGCAGTTCTTC	CASSYYQGPNNEQFF
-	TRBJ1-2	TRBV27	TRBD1	TGTGCCAGCAGTTTGGGTCCAGGGACAGGGACTTTTAACTATGGCTACACCTTC	CASSLGPGTGTFNYGYTF
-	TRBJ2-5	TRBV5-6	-	TGTGCCAGCAGCTCGCAGGGGTTCCAAGAGACCCAGTACTTC	CASSSQGFQETQYF
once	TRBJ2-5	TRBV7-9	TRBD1	TGTGCCAGCAGCTTAGTAGGGGGCCGGGAGACCCAGTACTTC	CASSLVGGRETQYF
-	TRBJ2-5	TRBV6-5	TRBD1	TGTGCCAGCAGCCAACAGGGGTCCCAAGAGACCCAGTACTTC	CASSQQGSQETQYF